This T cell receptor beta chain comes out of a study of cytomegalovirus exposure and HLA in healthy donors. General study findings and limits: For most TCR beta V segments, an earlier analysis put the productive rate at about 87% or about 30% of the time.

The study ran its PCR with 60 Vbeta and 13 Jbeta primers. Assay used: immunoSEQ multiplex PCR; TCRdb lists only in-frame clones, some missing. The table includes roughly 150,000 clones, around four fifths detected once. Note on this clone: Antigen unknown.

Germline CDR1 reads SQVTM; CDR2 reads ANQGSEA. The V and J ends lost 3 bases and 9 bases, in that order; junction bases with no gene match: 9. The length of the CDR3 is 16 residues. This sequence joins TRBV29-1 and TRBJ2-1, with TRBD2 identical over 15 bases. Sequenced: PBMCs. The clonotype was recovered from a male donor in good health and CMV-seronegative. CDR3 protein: CSVEGLAGGFSREQFF. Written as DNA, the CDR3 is TGCAGCGTTGAGGGACTAGCGGGGGGATTCTCCCGTGAGCAGTTCTTC.